This TCR beta chain was identified in a study of shared T cell receptors in the human thymus. This clone was observed a handful of times. Sequenced by immunoSEQ multiplex PCR; TCRdb stores in-frame clones only, minus some. The sample holds around 730,000 clones, 70% to 90% seen once. With 8 bases clipped from V and 1 base from J, the junction kept 12 bases outside the gene matches. CDR3 size: 17 residues. The germline V gene has CDR1 PRHDT and CDR2 FYEKMQ (reference sequence). A further study also used this sample, focusing on human thymus T cells. That work adds: Thymic samples were excised during corrective heart operations. In thymic and blood repertoires alike, V and J usage looked biased. Among unrelated individuals, related research reported thymic repertoires that overlapped highly.

Sequencing used thymocytes. The receptor comes from a girl less than two years old with a congenital heart defect. The chain employs TRBV13 and TRBJ2-3, with TRBD1 matching 10 bases. The chain's CDR3 is CASGLYTGTGGTDTQYF. The CDR3 nucleotides read TGTGCCAGCGGACTGTACACCGGGACAGGGGGCACAGATACGCAGTATTTT.